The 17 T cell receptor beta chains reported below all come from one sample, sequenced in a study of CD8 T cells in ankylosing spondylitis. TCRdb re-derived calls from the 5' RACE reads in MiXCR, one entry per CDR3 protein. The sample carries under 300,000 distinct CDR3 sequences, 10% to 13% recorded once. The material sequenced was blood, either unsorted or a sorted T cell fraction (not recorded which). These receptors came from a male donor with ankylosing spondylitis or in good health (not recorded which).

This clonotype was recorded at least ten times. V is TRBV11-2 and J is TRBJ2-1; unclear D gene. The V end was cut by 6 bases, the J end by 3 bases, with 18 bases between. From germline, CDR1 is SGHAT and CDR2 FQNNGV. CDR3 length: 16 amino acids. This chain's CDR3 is CASRKSGPKLYNEQFF. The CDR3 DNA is TGTGCCAGCAGAAAATCTGGCCCTAAACTCTACAATGAGCAGTTCTTC.

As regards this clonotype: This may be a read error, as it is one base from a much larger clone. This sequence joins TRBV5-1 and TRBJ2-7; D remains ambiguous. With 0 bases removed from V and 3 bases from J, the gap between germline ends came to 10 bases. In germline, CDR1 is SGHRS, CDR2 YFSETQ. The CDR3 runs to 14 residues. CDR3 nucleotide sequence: TGCGCCAGCAGCTTGGCCGGCGTGAACTACGAGCAGTACTTC. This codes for CASSLAGVNYEQYF.

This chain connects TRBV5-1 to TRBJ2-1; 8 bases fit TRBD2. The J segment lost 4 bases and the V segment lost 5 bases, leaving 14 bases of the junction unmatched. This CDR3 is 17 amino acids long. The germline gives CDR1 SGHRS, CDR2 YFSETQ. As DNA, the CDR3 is TGCGCCAGCAGAGCTACTCGGTCGGGGGGGAATTACAATGAGCAGTTCTTC. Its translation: CASRATRSGGNYNEQFF.

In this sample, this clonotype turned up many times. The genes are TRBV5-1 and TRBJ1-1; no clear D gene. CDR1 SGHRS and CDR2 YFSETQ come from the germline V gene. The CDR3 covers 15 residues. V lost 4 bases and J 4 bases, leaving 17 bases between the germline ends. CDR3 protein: CASSLDRTGVTEAFF. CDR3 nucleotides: TGCGCCAGCAGCCTCGACCGCACGGGCGTCACTGAAGCTTTCTTT.

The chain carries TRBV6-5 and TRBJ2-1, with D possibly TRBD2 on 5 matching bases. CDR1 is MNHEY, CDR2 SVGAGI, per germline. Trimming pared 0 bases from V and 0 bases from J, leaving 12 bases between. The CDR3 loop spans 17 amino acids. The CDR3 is CASSYSSRGSSYNEQFF. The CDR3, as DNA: TGTGCCAGCAGTTACTCGAGCCGGGGAAGCTCCTACAATGAGCAGTTCTTC.

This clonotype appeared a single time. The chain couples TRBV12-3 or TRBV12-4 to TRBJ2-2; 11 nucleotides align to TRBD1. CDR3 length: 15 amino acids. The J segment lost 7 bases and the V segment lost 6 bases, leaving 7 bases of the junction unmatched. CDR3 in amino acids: CASSWDRGYGGELFF. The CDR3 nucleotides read TGTGCCAGCAGCTGGGACAGGGGGTACGGCGGGGAGCTGTTTTTT.

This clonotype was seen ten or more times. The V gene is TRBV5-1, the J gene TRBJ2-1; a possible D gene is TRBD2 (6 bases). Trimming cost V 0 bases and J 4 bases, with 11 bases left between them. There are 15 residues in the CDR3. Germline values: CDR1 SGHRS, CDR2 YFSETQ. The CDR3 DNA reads TGCGCCAGCAGCTTGGCTCTAGCGAAGTACAATGAGCAGTTCTTC. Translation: CASSLALAKYNEQFF. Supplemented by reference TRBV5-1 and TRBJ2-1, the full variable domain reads KAGVTQTPRYLIKTRGQQVTLSCSPISGHRSVSWYQQTPGQGLQFLFEYFSETQRNKGNFPGRFSGRQFSNSRSEMNVSTLELGDSALYLCASSLALAKYNEQFFGPGTRLTVL.

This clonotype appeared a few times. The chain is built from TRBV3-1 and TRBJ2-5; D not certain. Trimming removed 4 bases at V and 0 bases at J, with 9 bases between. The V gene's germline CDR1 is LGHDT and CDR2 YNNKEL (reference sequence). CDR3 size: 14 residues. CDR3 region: CASSRGTHQETQYF. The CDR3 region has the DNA TGTGCCAGCAGCCGAGGAACCCACCAAGAGACCCAGTACTTC.

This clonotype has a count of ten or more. The CDR3 is CASSLAGRGGYTF. CDR3 sequence (DNA): TGTGCCAGCAGCTTAGCGGGACGCGGGGGCTACACCTTC. This chain uses TRBV7-2 with TRBJ1-2, with D perhaps TRBD1 (5 bases). V dropped 0 bases and J dropped 8 bases, with 10 bases sitting between them. In germline, CDR1 is SGHTA, CDR2 FQGNSA. The CDR3 runs to 13 residues.

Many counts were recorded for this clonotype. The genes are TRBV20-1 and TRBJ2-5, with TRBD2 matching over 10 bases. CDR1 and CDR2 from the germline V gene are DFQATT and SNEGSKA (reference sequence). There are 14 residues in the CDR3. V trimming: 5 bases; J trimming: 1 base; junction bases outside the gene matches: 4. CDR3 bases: TGCAGTGCTTTCACTAGCGGGGCCCAAGAGACCCAGTACTTC. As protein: CSAFTSGAQETQYF.

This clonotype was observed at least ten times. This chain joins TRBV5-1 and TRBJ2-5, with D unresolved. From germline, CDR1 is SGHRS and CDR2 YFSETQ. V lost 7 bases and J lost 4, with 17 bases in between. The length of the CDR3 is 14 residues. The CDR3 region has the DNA TGCGCCAGCTCAGCTTCATCTCGGGCAGAGACCCAGTACTTC. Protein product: CASSASSRAETQYF.

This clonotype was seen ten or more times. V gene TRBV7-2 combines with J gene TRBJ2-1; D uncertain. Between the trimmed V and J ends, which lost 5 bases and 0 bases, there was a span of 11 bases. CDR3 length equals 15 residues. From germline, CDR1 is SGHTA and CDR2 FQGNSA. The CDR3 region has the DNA TGTGCCAGCAGCCTGAGTGGGAACTCCTACAATGAGCAGTTCTTC. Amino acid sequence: CASSLSGNSYNEQFF. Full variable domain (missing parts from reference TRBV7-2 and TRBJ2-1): GAGVSQSPSNKVTEKGKDVELRCDPISGHTALYWYRQSLGQGLEFLIYFQGNSAPDKSGLPSDRFSAERTGGSVSTLTIQRTQQEDSAVYLCASSLSGNSYNEQFFGPGTRLTVL.

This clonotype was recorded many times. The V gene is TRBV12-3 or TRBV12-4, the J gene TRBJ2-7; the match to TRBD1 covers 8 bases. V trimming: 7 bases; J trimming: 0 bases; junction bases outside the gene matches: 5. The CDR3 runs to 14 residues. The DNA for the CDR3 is TGTGCCAGCACACGTGGACAGGGCTCCTACGAGCAGTACTTC. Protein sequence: CASTRGQGSYEQYF.

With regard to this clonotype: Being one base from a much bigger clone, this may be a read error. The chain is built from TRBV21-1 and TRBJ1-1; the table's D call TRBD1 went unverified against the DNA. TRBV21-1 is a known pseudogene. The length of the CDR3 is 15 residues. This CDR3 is CASSKARTGYTKAFF. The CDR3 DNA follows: TGTGCCAGCAGCAAAGCCCGGACAGGGTACACTAAAGCTTTCTTT.

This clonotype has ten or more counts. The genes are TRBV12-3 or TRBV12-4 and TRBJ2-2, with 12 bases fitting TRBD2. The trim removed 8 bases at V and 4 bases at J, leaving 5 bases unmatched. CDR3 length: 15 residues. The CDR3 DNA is TGTGCCAGCGCCCTAGCGGGGGGGTCCACCGGGGAGCTGTTTTTT. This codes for CASALAGGSTGELFF.

The CDR3 spells CASSQGGMSEQYF. For the CDR3, the DNA is TGTGCCAGCAGCCAAGGAGGGATGAGCGAGCAGTACTTC. The genes are TRBV4-2 and TRBJ2-7, with D possibly TRBD2 on 5 matching bases. V gave up 1 base and J gave up 6 bases, with 10 bases separating them. The CDR3 extends over 13 amino acids. The germline V gene encodes CDR1 LGHNA and CDR2 YNFKEQ.

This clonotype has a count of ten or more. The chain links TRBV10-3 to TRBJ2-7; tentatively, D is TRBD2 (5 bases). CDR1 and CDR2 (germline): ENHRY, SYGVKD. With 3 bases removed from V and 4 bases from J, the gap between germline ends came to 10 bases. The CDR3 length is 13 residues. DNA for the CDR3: TGTGCCATCAGTGAAGCTAGCCAGTACGAGCAGTACTTC. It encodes CAISEASQYEQYF.